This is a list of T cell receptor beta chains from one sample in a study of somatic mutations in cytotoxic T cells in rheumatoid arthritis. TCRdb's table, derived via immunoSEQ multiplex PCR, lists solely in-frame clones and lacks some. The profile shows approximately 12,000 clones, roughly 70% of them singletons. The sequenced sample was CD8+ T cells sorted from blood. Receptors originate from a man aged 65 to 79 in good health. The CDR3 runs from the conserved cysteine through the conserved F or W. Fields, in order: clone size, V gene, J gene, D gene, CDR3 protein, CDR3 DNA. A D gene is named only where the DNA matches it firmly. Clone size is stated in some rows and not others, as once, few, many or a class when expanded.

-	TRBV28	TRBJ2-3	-	CASSFLVGDESTDTQYF	TGTGCCAGCAGTTTTCTTGTTGGGGACGAAAGCACAGATACGCAGTATTTT
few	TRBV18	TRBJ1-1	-	CASSPETVNTEAFF	TGTGCCAGCTCACCGGAGACGGTGAACACTGAAGCTTTCTTT
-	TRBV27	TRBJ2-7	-	CASTSSREPSYEQYF	TGTGCCAGCACCAGTAGCCGGGAGCCCTCCTACGAGCAGTACTTC
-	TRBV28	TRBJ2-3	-	CASSFRETDTQYF	TGTGCCAGCAGTTTCAGGGAAACAGATACGCAGTATTTT
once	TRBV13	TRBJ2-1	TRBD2	CASSLVASGRDEQFF	TGTGCCAGCAGCTTAGTGGCTAGCGGGAGGGATGAGCAGTTCTTC
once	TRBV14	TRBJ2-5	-	CASSQDGMQGPSETQYF	TGTGCCAGCAGCCAAGATGGGATGCAGGGGCCATCGGAGACCCAGTACTTC
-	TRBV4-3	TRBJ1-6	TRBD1	CASSRDRAYNSPLHF	TGCGCCAGCAGCCGGGACAGGGCGTATAATTCACCCCTCCACTTT
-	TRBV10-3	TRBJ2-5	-	CAISEARAFKRETQYF	TGTGCCATCAGTGAGGCAAGGGCGTTCAAGCGAGAGACCCAGTACTTC
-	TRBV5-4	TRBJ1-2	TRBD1	CASSLALQGDGYTF	TGTGCCAGCAGCTTGGCCCTACAGGGGGATGGCTACACCTTC
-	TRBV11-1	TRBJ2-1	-	CASSLGRSYNEQFF	TGTGCCAGCAGCTTAGGCAGGTCCTACAATGAGCAGTTCTTC
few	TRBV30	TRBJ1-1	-	CAWSILRAVEAFF	TGTGCCTGGAGTATCCTGAGGGCCGTTGAAGCTTTCTTT